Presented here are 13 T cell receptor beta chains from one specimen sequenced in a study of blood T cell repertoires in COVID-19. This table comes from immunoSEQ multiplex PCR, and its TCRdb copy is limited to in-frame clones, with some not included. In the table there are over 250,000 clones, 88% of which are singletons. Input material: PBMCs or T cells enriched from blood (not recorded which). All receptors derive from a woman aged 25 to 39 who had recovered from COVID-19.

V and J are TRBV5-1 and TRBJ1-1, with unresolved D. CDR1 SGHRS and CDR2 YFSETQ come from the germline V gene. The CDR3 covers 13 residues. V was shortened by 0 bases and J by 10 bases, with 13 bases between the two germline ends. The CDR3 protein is CASSLGVDSGAFF. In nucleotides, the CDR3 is TGCGCCAGCAGCTTGGGGGTCGATTCGGGAGCTTTCTTT.

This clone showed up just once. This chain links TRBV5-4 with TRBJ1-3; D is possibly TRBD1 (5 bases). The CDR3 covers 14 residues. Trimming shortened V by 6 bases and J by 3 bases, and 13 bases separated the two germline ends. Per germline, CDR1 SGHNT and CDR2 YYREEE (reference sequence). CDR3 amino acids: CASTRGGVGNTIYF. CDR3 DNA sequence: TGTGCCAGCACCCGGGGGGGAGTTGGAAACACCATATATTTT.

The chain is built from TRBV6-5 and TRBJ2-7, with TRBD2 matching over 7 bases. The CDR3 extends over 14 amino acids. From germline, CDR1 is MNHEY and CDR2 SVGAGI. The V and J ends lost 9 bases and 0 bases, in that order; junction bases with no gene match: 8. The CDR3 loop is CARISGRSSYEQYF. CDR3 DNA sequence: TGTGCCAGAATTAGCGGGCGTAGCTCCTACGAGCAGTACTTC.

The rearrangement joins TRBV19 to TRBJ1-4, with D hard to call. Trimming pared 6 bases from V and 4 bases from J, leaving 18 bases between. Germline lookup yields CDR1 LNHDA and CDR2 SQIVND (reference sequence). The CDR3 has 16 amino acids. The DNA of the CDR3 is TGTGCCAGTAGAAAGGTGGCAGGACTTTATAATGAAAAACTGTTTTTT. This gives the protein CASRKVAGLYNEKLFF.

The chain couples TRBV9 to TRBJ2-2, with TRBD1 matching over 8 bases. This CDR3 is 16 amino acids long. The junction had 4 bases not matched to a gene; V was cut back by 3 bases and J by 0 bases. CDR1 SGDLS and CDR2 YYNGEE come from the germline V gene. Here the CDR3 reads CASSGDRTTNTGELFF. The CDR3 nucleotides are TGTGCCAGCAGCGGGGACAGGACAACGAACACCGGGGAGCTGTTTTTT.

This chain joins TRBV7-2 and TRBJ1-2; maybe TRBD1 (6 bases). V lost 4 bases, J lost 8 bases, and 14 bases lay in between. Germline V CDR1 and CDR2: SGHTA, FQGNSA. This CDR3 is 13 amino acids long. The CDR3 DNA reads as TGTGCCAGCAGCTACGACAGGTTAGGAGGCTACACCTTC. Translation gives CASSYDRLGGYTF. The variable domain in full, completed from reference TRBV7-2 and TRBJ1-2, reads GAGVSQSPSNKVTEKGKDVELRCDPISGHTALYWYRQSLGQGLEFLIYFQGNSAPDKSGLPSDRFSAERTGGSVSTLTIQRTQQEDSAVYLCASSYDRLGGYTFGSGTRLTVV.

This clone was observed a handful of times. The CDR3 nucleotides read TGTGCCAGCAGCTTAAGCGGGGACCCATTCTATGGCTACACCTTC. Residues: CASSLSGDPFYGYTF. This rearrangement joins TRBV11-3 to TRBJ1-2, with a possible D match to TRBD1 (5 bases). V lost 2 bases, J lost 4 bases, and 14 bases lay in between. The length of the CDR3 is 15 residues. CDR1 SGHNT and CDR2 YENEEA come from the germline V gene.

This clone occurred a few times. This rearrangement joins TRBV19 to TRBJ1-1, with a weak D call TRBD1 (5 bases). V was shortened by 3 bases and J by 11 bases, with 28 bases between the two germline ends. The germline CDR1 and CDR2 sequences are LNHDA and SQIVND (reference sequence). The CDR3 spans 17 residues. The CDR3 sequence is CASSIKSLFPPPGSAFF. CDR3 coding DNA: TGTGCCAGTAGTATTAAGAGTCTCTTCCCCCCACCAGGGTCCGCTTTCTTT.

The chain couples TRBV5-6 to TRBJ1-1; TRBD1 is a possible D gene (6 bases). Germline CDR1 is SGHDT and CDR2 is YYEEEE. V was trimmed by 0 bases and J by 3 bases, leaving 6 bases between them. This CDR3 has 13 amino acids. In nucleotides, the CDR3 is TGTGCCAGCAGCTTGGCAGGGGACACTGAAGCTTTCTTT. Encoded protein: CASSLAGDTEAFF.

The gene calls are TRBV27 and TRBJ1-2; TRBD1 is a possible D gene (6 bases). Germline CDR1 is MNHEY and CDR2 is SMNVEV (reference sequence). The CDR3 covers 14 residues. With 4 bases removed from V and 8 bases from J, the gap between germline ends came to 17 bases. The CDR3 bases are TGTGCCAGCAGTTCCAACACAGGGTCGGTCGGCTACACCTTC. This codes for CASSSNTGSVGYTF.

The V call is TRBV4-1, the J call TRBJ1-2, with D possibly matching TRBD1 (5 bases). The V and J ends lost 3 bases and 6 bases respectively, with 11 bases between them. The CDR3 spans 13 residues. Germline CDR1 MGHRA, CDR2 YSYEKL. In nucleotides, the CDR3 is TGCGCCAGCAGCCACGGAGGGGTCGATGGCTACACCTTC. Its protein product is CASSHGGVDGYTF.

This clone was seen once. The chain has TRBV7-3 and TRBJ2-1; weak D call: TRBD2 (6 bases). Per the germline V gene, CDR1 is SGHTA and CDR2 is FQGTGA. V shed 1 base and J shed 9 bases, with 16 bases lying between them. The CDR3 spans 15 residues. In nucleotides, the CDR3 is TGTGCCAGCAGCTTAATCGGCGGGGAAGGGCCTGAGCAGTTCTTC. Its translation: CASSLIGGEGPEQFF.

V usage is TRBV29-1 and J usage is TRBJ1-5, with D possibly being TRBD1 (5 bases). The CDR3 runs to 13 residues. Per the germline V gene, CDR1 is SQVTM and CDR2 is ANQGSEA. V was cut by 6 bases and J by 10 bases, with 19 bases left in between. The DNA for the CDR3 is TGCAGCGTGCGTGACTGGGGGGACGAACCCCAGCATTTT. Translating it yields CSVRDWGDEPQHF.